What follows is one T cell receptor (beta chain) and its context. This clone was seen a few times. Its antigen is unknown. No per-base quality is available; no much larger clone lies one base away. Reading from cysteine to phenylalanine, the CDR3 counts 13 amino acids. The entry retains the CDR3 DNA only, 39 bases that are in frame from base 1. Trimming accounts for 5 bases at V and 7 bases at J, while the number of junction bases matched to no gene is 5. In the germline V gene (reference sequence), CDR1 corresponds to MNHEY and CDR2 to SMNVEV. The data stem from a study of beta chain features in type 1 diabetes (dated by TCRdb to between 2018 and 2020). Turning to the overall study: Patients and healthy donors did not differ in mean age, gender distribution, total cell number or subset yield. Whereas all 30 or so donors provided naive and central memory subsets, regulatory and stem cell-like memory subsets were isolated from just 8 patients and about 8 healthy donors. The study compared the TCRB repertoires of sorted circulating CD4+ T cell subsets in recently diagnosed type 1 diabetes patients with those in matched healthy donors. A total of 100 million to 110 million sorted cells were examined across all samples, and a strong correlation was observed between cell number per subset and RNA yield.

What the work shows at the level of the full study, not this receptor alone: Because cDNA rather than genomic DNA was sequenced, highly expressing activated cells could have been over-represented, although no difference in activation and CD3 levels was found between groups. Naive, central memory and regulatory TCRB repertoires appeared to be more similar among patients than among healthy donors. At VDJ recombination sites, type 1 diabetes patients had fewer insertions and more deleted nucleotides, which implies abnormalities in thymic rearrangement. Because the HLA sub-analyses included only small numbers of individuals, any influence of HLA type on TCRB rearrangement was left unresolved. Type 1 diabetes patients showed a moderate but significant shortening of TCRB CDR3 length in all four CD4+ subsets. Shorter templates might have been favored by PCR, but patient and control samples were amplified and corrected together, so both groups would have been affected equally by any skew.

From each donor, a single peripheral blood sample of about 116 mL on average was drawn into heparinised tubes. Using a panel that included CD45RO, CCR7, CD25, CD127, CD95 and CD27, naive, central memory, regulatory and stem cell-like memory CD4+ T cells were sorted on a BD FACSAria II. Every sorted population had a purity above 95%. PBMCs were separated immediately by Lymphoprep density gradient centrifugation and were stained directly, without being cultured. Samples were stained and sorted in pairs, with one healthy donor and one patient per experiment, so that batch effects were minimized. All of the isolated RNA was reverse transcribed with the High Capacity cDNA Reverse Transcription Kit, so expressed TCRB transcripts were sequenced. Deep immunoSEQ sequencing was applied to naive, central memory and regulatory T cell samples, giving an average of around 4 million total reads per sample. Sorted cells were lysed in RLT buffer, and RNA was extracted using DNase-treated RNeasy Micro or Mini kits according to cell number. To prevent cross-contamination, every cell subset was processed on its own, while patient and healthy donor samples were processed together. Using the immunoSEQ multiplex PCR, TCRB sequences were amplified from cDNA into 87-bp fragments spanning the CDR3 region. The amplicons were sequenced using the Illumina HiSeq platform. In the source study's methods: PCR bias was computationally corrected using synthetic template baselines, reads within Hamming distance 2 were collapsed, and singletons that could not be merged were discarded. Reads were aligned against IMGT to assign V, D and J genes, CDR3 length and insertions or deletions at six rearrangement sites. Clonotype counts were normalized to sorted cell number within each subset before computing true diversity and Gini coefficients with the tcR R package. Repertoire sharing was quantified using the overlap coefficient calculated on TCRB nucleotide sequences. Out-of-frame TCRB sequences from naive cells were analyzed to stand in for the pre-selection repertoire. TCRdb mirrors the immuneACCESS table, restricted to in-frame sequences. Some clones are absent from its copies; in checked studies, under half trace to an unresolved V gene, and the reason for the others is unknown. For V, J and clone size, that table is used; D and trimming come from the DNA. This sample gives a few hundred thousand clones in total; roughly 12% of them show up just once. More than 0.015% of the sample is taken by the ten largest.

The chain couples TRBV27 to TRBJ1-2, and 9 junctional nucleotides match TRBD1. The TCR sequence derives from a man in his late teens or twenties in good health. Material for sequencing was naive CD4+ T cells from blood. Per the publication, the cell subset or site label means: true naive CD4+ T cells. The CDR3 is CASSQWDRVGYTF. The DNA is TGTGCCAGCAGTCAATGGGACAGGGTTGGCTACACCTTC.